This record looks at one T cell receptor beta chain sequence and its context. Its antigen is currently unknown. RNA transcripts gave rise to amplified TCR beta CDR3 regions. HTBI primers were employed in a first-round RT-PCR of the TCR CDR3. A single record per CDR3 protein comes from TCRdb applying MiXCR to the multiplex PCR reads. This sample carries fewer than 650,000 distinct CDR3 sequences, about 45% of them seen once, and the ten largest clones take about 43%. These data originate in a study of T cells in Graves' hyperthyroidism and ophthalmopathy. General observations from the study: Within blood appeared most thyroid clonotypes that had expanded above 0.001.

Trimming cost V 2 bases and J 5 bases, with 16 bases left between them. The CDR3 loop spans 16 amino acids. Germline loops: CDR1 SGHTA, CDR2 FQGNSA. J is TRBJ1-5 and V is TRBV7-2; possible D gene TRBD1, 5 bases. The TCR was taken from an adult woman with Graves' disease, either hyperthyroidism or ophthalmopathy (not recorded which). The sequenced sample was peripheral blood or thyroid tissue (not recorded which). CDR3 sequence: CASSLLGQGNDQPQHF. The CDR3 DNA reads TGTGCCAGCAGCTTACTCGGGCAGGGCAATGATCAGCCCCAGCATTTT. The whole variable domain, remainder taken from reference TRBV7-2 and TRBJ1-5, is GAGVSQSPSNKVTEKGKDVELRCDPISGHTALYWYRQSLGQGLEFLIYFQGNSAPDKSGLPSDRFSAERTGGSVSTLTIQRTQQEDSAVYLCASSLLGQGNDQPQHFGDGTRLSIL.